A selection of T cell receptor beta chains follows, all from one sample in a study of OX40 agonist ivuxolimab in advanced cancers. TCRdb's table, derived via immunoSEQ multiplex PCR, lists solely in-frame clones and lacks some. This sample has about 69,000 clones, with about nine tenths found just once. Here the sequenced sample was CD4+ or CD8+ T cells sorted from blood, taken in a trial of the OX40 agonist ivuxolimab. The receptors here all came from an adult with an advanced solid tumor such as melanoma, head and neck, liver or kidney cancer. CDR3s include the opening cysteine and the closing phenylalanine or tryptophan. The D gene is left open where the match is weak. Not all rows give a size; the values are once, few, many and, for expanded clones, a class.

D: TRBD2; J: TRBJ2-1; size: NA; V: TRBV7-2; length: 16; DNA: TGTGCCAGCAGCTTAGTGTTAGCGGGAGGTCGCAATGAGCAGTTCTTC; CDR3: CASSLVLAGGRNEQFF
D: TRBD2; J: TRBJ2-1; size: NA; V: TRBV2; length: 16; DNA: TGTGCCAGCAGTGAAATTCTAGCGGGAGCCATGAATGAGCAGTTCTTC; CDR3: CASSEILAGAMNEQFF
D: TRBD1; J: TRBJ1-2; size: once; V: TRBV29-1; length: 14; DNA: TGCAGCGTCCTACAGGGGGCGCACGACTATGGCTACACCTTC; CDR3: CSVLQGAHDYGYTF
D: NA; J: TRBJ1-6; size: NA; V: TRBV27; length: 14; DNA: TGTGCCAGCTCACCACTCCTCGGAAGTTCACCCCTCCACTTT; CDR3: CASSPLLGSSPLHF
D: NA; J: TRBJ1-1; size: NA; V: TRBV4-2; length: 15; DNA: TGTGCCAGCAGGCCCCCGGGACGGGGAGGCACTGAAGCTTTCTTT; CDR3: CASRPPGRGGTEAFF
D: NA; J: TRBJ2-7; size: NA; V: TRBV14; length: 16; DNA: TGTGCCAGCAGCCGACACCGGGACGCCGGAGTTGGTGAGCAGTACTTC; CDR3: CASSRHRDAGVGEQYF
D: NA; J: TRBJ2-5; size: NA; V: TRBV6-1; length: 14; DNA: TGTGCCAGCAGTGAAAGTCGTCGGGGCGAGACCCAGTACTTC; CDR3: CASSESRRGETQYF
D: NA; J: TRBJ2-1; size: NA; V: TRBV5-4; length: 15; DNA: TGTGCCAGCAGTTTTCTGGACAGACCGAACAATGAGCAGTTCTTC; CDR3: CASSFLDRPNNEQFF
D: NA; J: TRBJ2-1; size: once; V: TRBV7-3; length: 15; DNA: TGTGCCAGCAGCCGGGCCTTCTCTAGTCCCGATGAGCAGTTCTTC; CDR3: CASSRAFSSPDEQFF
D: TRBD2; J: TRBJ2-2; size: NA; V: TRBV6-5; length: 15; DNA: TGTGCCAGCAGTTACCGGGCGGGAGGGGCCGGGGAGCTGTTTTTT; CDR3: CASSYRAGGAGELFF
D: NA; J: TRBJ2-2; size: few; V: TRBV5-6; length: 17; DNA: TGTGCCAGCAGCTTGGTTGTGGGTTATTCGAACACCGGGGAGCTGTTTTTT; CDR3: CASSLVVGYSNTGELFF
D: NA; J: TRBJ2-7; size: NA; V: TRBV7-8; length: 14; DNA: TGTGCCAGCACGCGGGGACAGTACTCCTACGAGCAGTACTTC; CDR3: CASTRGQYSYEQYF
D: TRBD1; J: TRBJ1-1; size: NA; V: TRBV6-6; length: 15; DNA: TGTGCCAGCAGTGGCGGGGACAGGCGGTACACTGAAGCTTTCTTT; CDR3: CASSGGDRRYTEAFF